This TCR beta chain was identified in a study of shared clonotypes between healthy human individuals. Points from the study as a whole: Sequencing depth was expected to influence donor clonotype sharing.

On this clone itself: Its specificity is unknown.

The germline CDR1 and CDR2 sequences are SEHNR and FQNEAQ (reference sequence). This CDR3 contains 9 residues. V lost 5 bases, J lost 12 bases, and 7 bases lay in between. CD45RO-negative, CCR7-positively selected cells formed the naive CD8 fraction, excluding terminally differentiated effector memory CD45RA+ cells. Data came from immunoSEQ multiplex PCR; TCRdb stores just in-frame clones and leaves some out. The table includes fewer than 1 million clones, 96% detected once. This rearrangement joins TRBV7-9 to TRBJ1-2; D possibly corresponds to TRBD1 (5 bases). The material sequenced was naive CD8+ T cells sorted from blood. This sequence was found in a young man in good health. As DNA, the CDR3 is TGTGCCAGCAGCCTAGGGGACACCTTC. The encoded protein is CASSLGDTF.